The clone carrying this TCR beta chain showed up many times. Its cognate antigen is unknown. This record belongs to a study of T-cell memory formation after mild COVID-19. TCRdb fed the 5' RACE reads into MiXCR, producing one record per CDR3 protein. The table lists about 210,000 distinct CDR3 sequences, about 27% of them singletons, with 9.5% to 12% in the top ten. CDR3 size: 15 residues. Germline V gene data show CDR1 as SQVTM and CDR2 as ANQGSEA. V trimming: 1 base; J trimming: 0 bases; junction bases outside the gene matches: 4. General study results and limits: Pre-infection memory showed some responding clones, and this suggested that cross-reactive memory joined.

The V and J genes are TRBV29-1 and TRBJ2-5, with 8 bases identical to TRBD1. The sequenced sample consisted of PBMCs or a T cell subset sorted from them (not recorded which). The clonotype originates from an adult woman who had mild COVID-19 (a few samples of this study predate the infection). Cell type and time point are not known. CDR3 sequence: CSVEGAGGHQETQYF. CDR3 bases: TGCAGCGTTGAAGGGGCAGGGGGCCACCAAGAGACCCAGTACTTC.